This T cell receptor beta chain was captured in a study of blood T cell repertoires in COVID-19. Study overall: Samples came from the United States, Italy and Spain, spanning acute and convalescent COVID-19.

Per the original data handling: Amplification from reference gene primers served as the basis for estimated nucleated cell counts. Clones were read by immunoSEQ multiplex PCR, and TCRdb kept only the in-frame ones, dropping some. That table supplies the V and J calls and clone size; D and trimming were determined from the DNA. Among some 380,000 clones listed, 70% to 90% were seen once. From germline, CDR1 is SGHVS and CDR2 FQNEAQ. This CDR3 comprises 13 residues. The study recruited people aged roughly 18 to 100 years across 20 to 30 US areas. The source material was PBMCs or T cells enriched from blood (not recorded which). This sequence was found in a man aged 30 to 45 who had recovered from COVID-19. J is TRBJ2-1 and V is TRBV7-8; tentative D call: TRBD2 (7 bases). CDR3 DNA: TGTGTCTCACAGAGGGGGGGATACAATGAGCAGTTCTTC. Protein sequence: CVSQRGGYNEQFF. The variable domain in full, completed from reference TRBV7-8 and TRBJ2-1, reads GAGVSQSPRYKVAKRGQDVALRCDPISGHVSLFWYQQALGQGPEFLTYFQNEAQLDKSGLPSDRFFAERPEGSVSTLKIQRTQQEDSAVYLCVSQRGGYNEQFFGPGTRLTVL.